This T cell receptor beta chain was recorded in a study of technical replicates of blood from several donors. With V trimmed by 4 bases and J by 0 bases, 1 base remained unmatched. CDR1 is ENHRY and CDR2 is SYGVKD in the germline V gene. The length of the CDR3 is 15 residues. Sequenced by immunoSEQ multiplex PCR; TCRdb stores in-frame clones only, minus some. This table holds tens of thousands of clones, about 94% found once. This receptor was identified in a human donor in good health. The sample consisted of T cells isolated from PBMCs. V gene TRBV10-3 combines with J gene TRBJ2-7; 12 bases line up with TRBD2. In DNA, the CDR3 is TGTGCCATCAGTGGGACTAGCGGGAACTCCTACGAGCAGTACTTC. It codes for CAISGTSGNSYEQYF.